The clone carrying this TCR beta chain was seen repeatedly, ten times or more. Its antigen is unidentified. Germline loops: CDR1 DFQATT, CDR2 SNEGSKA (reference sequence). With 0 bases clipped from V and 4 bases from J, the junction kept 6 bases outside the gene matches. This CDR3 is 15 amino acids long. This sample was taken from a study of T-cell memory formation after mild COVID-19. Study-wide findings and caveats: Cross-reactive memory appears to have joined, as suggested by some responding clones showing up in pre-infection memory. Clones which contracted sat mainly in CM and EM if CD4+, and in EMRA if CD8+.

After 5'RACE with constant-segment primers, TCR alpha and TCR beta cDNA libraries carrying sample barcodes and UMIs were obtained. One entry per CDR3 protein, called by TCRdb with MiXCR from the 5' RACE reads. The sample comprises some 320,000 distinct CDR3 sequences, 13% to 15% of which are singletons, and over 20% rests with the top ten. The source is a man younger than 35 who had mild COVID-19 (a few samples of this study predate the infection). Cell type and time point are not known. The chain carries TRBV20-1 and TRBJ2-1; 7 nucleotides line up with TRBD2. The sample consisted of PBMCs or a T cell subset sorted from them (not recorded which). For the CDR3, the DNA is TGCAGTGCTAGAGATTCTAGCGGAGCATACAATGAGCAGTTCTTC. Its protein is CSARDSSGAYNEQFF.